The clone carrying this TCR beta chain was observed at least ten times. The antigen is unknown. The CDR3 runs 11 residues. With V trimmed by 3 bases and J by 11 bases, 1 base remained unmatched. Germline V gives CDR1 SGHTA, CDR2 FQGNSA. The data were obtained in a study of beta chain features in type 1 diabetes. Study background: Cells sorted and examined across all samples totaled nearly 110,000,000.

Since all of the isolated RNA was reverse transcribed, expressed TCRB transcripts were what got sequenced. This table comes from immunoSEQ multiplex PCR, and its TCRdb copy is limited to in-frame clones, with some not included. The table shows 200,000 to 250,000 clones, with approximately 10% occurring only once. Overall study results and limits: Across all four CD4+ subsets, people with type 1 diabetes showed modestly shorter TCRB CDR3s. Patients' naive, central memory and Treg TCRB repertoires seemed closer to one another than those of healthy donors.

This sequence joins TRBV7-2 and TRBJ2-3, with 8 bases matching TRBD2. Sample: central memory CD4+ T cells from blood. This clonotype was sampled from a man younger than 35 in good health. CDR3 sequence: CASSLTSVQYF. CDR3 sequence (DNA): TGTGCCAGCAGCTTGACTAGCGTGCAGTATTTT. The variable domain in full, with the rest retrieved from reference TRBV7-2 and TRBJ2-3, is GAGVSQSPSNKVTEKGKDVELRCDPISGHTALYWYRQSLGQGLEFLIYFQGNSAPDKSGLPSDRFSAERTGGSVSTLTIQRTQQEDSAVYLCASSLTSVQYFGPGTRLTVL.